The T cell receptor beta chain described here comes from a study of response to subunit inactivated influenza vaccine. The CDR3 is made up of 13 amino acids. With 4 bases removed from V and 4 bases from J, the gap between germline ends came to 8 bases. From germline, CDR1 is MNHEY and CDR2 SVGEGT. Using its own MiXCR run on the RT-PCR reads, TCRdb lists one record per CDR3 protein. The table records 500,000 to 600,000 distinct CDR3 sequences, 10% to 15% of them present only once. Study-wide results and caveats: A suggestion made by the authors is that each seasonal influenza vaccination recruits few new T cells.

This clonotype was counted only a few times. No antigen is known for it. This TCR was sampled from a man aged 50 to 59 who received an inactivated influenza vaccine. The chain employs TRBV6-2 or TRBV6-3 and TRBJ1-5; D ambiguous. The material sequenced was PBMCs from blood, taken on the day of vaccination. CDR3 sequence reads: CASSWRENQPQHF. The CDR3 coding sequence is TGTGCCAGCAGTTGGAGAGAAAATCAGCCCCAGCATTTT.